This T cell receptor beta chain is drawn from a study of CD8+CD57+ T cells in acquired aplastic anemia. About the research overall: Sorted CD4+ and CD8+ cells gave a mean 3.2 ug DNA, range roughly 0.19 to 30 ug.

General study results and limits: Significant differences in CD8+ Simpson's diversity were not observed between patients and controls. Patients and controls shared 25 to 30 CD8+ CDR3 sequences.

Patients selected for sequencing had displayed CD8+CD57+ cell expansion by flow cytometry. As a group, the patients uniformly had severe acquired aplastic anemia. Of note for this clonotype: No antigen is known for it.

Investigators profiled TCR beta VDJ and CDR3 from genomic DNA template. TCRdb independently ran MiXCR on the reads; one entry per CDR3 protein. The sample comprises approximately 470,000 distinct CDR3 sequences, more than 25% of which are singletons, and 0.82% rests with the top ten. The TCR comes from a human donor with aplastic anemia. Sequenced sample: sorted CD4+, CD8+, or CD8+CD57+ T cells (not recorded which) from PBMCs.

This chain's CDR3 is CAISKRQGAQPQHF. CDR3 bases: TGTGCCATCAGTAAACGACAGGGGGCTCAGCCCCAGCATTTT. The J gene is TRBJ1-5, the V gene TRBV10-3; 10 bases are a match to TRBD1. Trimming cost V 5 bases and J 6 bases; bases outside gene matches: 4. Germline assignment: CDR1 ENHRY and CDR2 SYGVKD. The CDR3 loop spans 14 amino acids.